Each of the 5 T cell receptor beta chains below was sequenced from the same sample in a study of shared clonotypes between healthy human individuals. The assay was immunoSEQ multiplex PCR, and TCRdb's table has in-frame clones only and misses some. The data show millions of clones, with around 95% seen just once and roughly 0.13% held by the top ten. The sequenced sample was naive CD4+ T cells sorted from blood. Subset indicated: CD45RA+ positively selected. The receptors shown here come from a man in his late teens or twenties in good health.

CDR3 sequence (DNA): TGCGCCAGCAGTGACGGGACAGGGACCTACGAGCAGTACTTC. Protein sequence: CASSDGTGTYEQYF. V and J are TRBV10-1 and TRBJ2-7; 9 bases are a match to TRBD1. This CDR3 spans 14 amino acids. The V and J ends lost 3 bases and 2 bases, in that order; junction bases with no gene match: 2. The germline V gene has CDR1 WNHNN and CDR2 SYGVQD (reference sequence).

The J gene is TRBJ2-7, the V gene TRBV7-2, with D possibly matching TRBD1 (5 bases). This CDR3 comprises 15 residues. With 1 base removed from V and 6 bases from J, the gap between germline ends came to 16 bases. The germline gives CDR1 SGHTA, CDR2 FQGNSA. The CDR3 sequence: CASSLGTIKGREQYF. DNA for the CDR3: TGTGCCAGCAGCTTAGGGACCATAAAGGGGCGCGAGCAGTACTTC. Filled out from reference TRBV7-2 and TRBJ2-7, the complete variable domain reads GAGVSQSPSNKVTEKGKDVELRCDPISGHTALYWYRQSLGQGLEFLIYFQGNSAPDKSGLPSDRFSAERTGGSVSTLTIQRTQQEDSAVYLCASSLGTIKGREQYFGPGTRLTVT.

This clone was seen once. V gene TRBV5-1 combines with J gene TRBJ2-2; tentative D call: TRBD2 (5 bases). Between the trimmed V and J ends, which lost 4 bases and 0 bases, there was a span of 13 bases. This CDR3 contains 16 residues. Per germline, CDR1 SGHRS and CDR2 YFSETQ. The CDR3 bases are TGCGCCAGCAGCCCGGCGCTGGGAGCGAACACCGGGGAGCTGTTTTTT. Translated: CASSPALGANTGELFF.

This clone was observed a single time. V gene TRBV6-5 combines with J gene TRBJ1-2; D is ambiguous. The germline V gene has CDR1 MNHEY and CDR2 SVGAGI. The V end lost 5 bases, the J end lost 4 bases, and 11 bases lay between the germline ends. The CDR3 spans 13 residues. DNA for the CDR3: TGTGCCAGCAGTCGTCCAGATGGCTATGGCTACACCTTC. It encodes CASSRPDGYGYTF.

This clone was detected once. This rearrangement joins TRBV19 to TRBJ1-2; no clear D gene. This CDR3 region has 13 residues. Trimming shortened V by 4 bases and J by 6 bases, and 12 bases separated the two germline ends. Germline-derived CDR1 and CDR2 are LNHDA and SQIVND (reference sequence). The CDR3 protein is CASSTIPIHGYTF. CDR3 nucleotide sequence: TGTGCCAGTAGTACCATCCCCATCCATGGCTACACCTTC.